The T cell receptor (beta chain) described here comes from a study of blood T cell repertoires in COVID-19. The wider study: The study drew acute and convalescent COVID-19 samples from the United States, Italy and Spain.

How the authors handled the data: Amplifying reference gene primers gave estimates of nucleated cell counts. The method was immunoSEQ multiplex PCR; TCRdb's version includes in-frame clones alone and lacks a portion of them. V, J and clone size are those of that table, while D and trimming were read from the DNA. The profile shows tens of thousands of clones, approximately 87% of them singletons. The receptor's source is a woman between 70 and 85 years old with acute or convalescent COVID-19. The sequencing sample was made of peripheral blood.

CDR3: CAISESLGGGYEQYV. The CDR3 DNA follows: TGTGCCATCAGTGAGTCGTTAGGAGGGGGCTATGAGCAGTACGTC. The chain recombines TRBV10-3 with TRBJ2-7, with D possibly TRBD1 on 7 matching bases. V lost 0 bases and J 7 bases, leaving 16 bases between the germline ends. Germline-derived CDR1 and CDR2 are ENHRY and SYGVKD. The CDR3 totals 15 residues.